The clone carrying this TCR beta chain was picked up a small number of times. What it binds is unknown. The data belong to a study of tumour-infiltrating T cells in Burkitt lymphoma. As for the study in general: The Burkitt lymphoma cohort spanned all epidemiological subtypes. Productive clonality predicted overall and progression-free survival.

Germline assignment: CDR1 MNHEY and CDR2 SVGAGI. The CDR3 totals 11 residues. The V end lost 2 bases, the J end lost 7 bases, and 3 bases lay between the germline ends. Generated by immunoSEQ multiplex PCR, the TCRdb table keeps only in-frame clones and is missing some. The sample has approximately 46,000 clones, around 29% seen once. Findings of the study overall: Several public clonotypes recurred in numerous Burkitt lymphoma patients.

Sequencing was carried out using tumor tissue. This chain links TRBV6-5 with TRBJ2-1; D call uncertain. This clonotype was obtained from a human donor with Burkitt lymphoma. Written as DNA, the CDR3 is TGTGCCAGCAGTTACGGGAATGAGCAGTTCTTC. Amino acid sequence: CASSYGNEQFF.